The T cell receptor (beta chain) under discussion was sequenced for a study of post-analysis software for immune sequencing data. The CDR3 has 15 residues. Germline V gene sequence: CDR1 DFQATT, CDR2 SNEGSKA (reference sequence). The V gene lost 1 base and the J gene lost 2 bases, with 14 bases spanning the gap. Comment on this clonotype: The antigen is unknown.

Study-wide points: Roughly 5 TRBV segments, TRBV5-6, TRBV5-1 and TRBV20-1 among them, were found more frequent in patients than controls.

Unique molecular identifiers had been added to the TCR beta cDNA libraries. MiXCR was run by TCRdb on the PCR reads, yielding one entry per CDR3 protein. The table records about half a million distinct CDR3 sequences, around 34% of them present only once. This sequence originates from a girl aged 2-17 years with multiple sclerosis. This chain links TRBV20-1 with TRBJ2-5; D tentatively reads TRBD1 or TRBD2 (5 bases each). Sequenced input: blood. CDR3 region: CSARVLGRGQETQYF. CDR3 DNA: TGCAGTGCTAGAGTCCTGGGGCGAGGGCAAGAGACCCAGTACTTC.